The TCR beta chain under discussion was sequenced for a study of T cell responses to AZD1222 COVID-19 vaccine. As for the study in general: Doses given second, at about 4 or about 12 weeks, were pooled.

The CDR3 contains 15 residues. Trimming cost V 1 base and J 8 bases; bases outside gene matches: 7. Germline-derived CDR1 and CDR2 are SGHRS and YFSETQ. TCRdb's table, derived via immunoSEQ multiplex PCR, lists solely in-frame clones and lacks some. The sample has approximately 180,000 clones, 87% seen once; the top ten hold 2.6%. Findings and caveats of the study: Clonal diversity may have been underestimated in mostly white British donors. With dominance at 160-218 and 743-854, vaccine-associated CD4 TCRs spanned spike. Spike-specific TCRs gained breadth and depth after people received two AZD1222 doses.

A note on this clone: The antigen remains undetermined.

The input for sequencing was peripheral blood, taken on day 0 of AZD1222 vaccination. This clonotype was obtained from an adult in good health. This rearrangement joins TRBV5-1 to TRBJ1-4; 8 bases are shared with TRBD1. CDR3 nucleotides: TGCGCCAGCAGCTTGTACAGGGGGGTGGACGAAAAACTGTTTTTT. It specifies CASSLYRGVDEKLFF.